This passage covers 14 T cell receptor beta chains from one sample sequenced in a study of T cell clones after liver transplantation. Method: immunoSEQ multiplex PCR; TCRdb's copy keeps in-frame clones and lacks some. The sample includes some 110,000 clones, over 75% seen only once; the top ten take 0.83%. The sequenced sample was CD4+ T cells from blood, obtained 12 months after liver transplant. These TCRs come from a human patient who received a liver transplant. A share of the T cells may be of graft donor origin.

A single count supports this clone. The CDR3 reads CASSQDQYVSGYTF. DNA of the CDR3: TGCGCCAGCAGCCAAGATCAATATGTGTCCGGCTACACCTTC. The chain recombines TRBV4-3 with TRBJ1-2; D unclear. CDR3 length: 14 residues. The V and J ends lost 0 bases and 8 bases respectively, with 13 bases between them. Germline CDR1 and CDR2: LGHNA and YSLEER.

Only one count was recorded for this clone. This chain connects TRBV11-3 to TRBJ1-3; D remains unclear. The CDR3 loop spans 13 amino acids. CDR1 is SGHNT and CDR2 is YENEEA in the germline V gene. With 6 bases removed from V and 1 base from J, the gap between germline ends came to 7 bases. Here the CDR3 DNA reads TGTGCCAGCAGGCTATTGTCTGGAAACACCATATATTTT. It translates to CASRLLSGNTIYF.

V and J are TRBV7-3 and TRBJ2-1, with 12 bases matching TRBD2. Germline V lookup: CDR1 SGHTA, CDR2 FQGTGA. The CDR3 runs 16 residues. The V segment lost 4 bases and the J segment 8 bases; nucleotides outside the gene matches: 9. This chain's CDR3 is CASSSLAGGPLDEQFF. CDR3 coding DNA: TGTGCCAGCAGCTCCCTAGCGGGAGGGCCACTGGATGAGCAGTTCTTC.

The V gene is TRBV19, the J gene TRBJ2-6, with D tentatively TRBD2 (5 bases). V dropped 6 bases and J dropped 2 bases, with 11 bases sitting between them. Per germline, CDR1 LNHDA and CDR2 SQIVND (reference sequence). The CDR3 length is 15 residues. The CDR3 spells CASSRGYPGANVLTF. CDR3 bases: TGTGCCAGTAGCCGAGGGTATCCTGGGGCCAACGTCCTGACTTTC.

CDR3 coding DNA: TGTGCCAGCAGTGCGGAGACAGGGGGTGAAGCTTTCTTT. Translated: CASSAETGGEAFF. The genes are TRBV2 and TRBJ1-1; 9 bases agree with TRBD1. Germline assignment: CDR1 SNHLY and CDR2 FYNNEI. Trimming cost V 4 bases and J 7 bases; bases outside gene matches: 4. This CDR3 comprises 13 residues.

This chain links TRBV11-3 with TRBJ1-1; no definite D call. The V end lost 0 bases, the J end lost 1 base, and 9 bases lay between the germline ends. The CDR3 is made up of 15 amino acids. Germline V gives CDR1 SGHNT, CDR2 YENEEA. CDR3 protein: CASSLDAVGNTEAFF. CDR3 DNA: TGTGCCAGCAGCTTAGATGCAGTCGGGAACACTGAAGCTTTCTTT. Combining the CDR3 with reference TRBV11-3 and TRBJ1-1 gives the whole variable domain EAGVVQSPRYKIIEKKQPVAFWCNPISGHNTLYWYLQNLGQGPELLIRYENEEAVDDSQLPKDRFSAERLKGVDSTLKIQPAELGDSAVYLCASSLDAVGNTEAFFGQGTRLTVV.

The CDR3 region is CASSLEPTVNYGYTF. The CDR3 DNA reads TGTGCCAGCAGCTTAGAGCCGACAGTGAACTATGGCTACACCTTC. V gene TRBV7-9 combines with J gene TRBJ1-2; a possible D gene is TRBD1 (5 bases). Trimming stripped 1 base from V and 2 bases from J, with 11 bases between. Germline CDR1 SEHNR, CDR2 FQNEAQ (reference sequence). The CDR3 contains 15 residues.

This chain links TRBV5-1 with TRBJ1-1; D gene ambiguous. V was pared by 3 bases and J by 0 bases, with 12 bases between. Per the germline V gene, CDR1 is SGHRS and CDR2 is YFSETQ. This CDR3 comprises 15 residues. The CDR3 loop is CASSSTAFMNTEAFF. CDR3 DNA sequence: TGCGCCAGCAGCTCTACAGCGTTTATGAACACTGAAGCTTTCTTT.

The chain is built from TRBV5-6 and TRBJ1-1, with a weak D call TRBD1 (5 bases). Germline V CDR1 and CDR2: SGHDT, YYEEEE. The CDR3 extends over 14 amino acids. The ends were cut back, 6 bases at V and 4 bases at J, with 16 bases in the middle. CDR3: CASNRGGAGTEAFF. The CDR3 DNA reads TGTGCCAGCAACCGCGGCGGGGCTGGCACTGAAGCTTTCTTT.

The rearrangement links TRBV4-2 to TRBJ2-5; D is possibly TRBD1 or TRBD2 (5 bases each). This CDR3 contains 15 residues. The V gene lost 0 bases and the J gene lost 2 bases, with 10 bases spanning the gap. Germline CDR1 is LGHNA and CDR2 is YNFKEQ. In nucleotides, the CDR3 is TGTGCCAGCAGCCAAGATCCGGGGCCTCAAGAGACCCAGTACTTC. This sequence encodes CASSQDPGPQETQYF.

This clone was counted once. The chain employs TRBV5-1 and TRBJ2-5; D unclear. V lost 5 bases and J 2 bases, leaving 13 bases between the germline ends. The CDR3 totals 14 residues. Germline-derived CDR1 and CDR2 are SGHRS and YFSETQ. The CDR3: CASSDAGTQETQYF. The CDR3 nucleotides read TGCGCCAGCAGTGATGCCGGAACTCAAGAGACCCAGTACTTC.

The chain is built from TRBV18 and TRBJ2-7; 7 bases line up with TRBD1. J was trimmed by 3 bases and V by 5 bases; bases with no gene match: 19. The CDR3 spans 18 residues. Germline V gene lookup returns CDR1 KGHSH and CDR2 LQKENI. CDR3 protein: CASSSSQGIGSGLYEQYF. The CDR3 nucleotides read TGTGCCAGCTCATCTTCACAGGGGATTGGTTCCGGACTCTACGAGCAGTACTTC.

The chain links TRBV19 to TRBJ2-5, with 10 nucleotides matching TRBD1. V was clipped by 6 bases and J by 4 bases; unmatched bases: 5. The length of the CDR3 is 14 residues. The germline V gene has CDR1 LNHDA and CDR2 SQIVND (reference sequence). The CDR3 bases are TGTGCCAGTAGGGACAGGGGGTCGGGAGAGACCCAGTACTTC. Encoded protein: CASRDRGSGETQYF.

In its sample, this clone was seen a few times. The V call is TRBV30, the J call TRBJ2-2; 13 nucleotides line up with TRBD2. Unmatched junction bases numbered 12, after V lost 2 bases and J lost 0 bases. CDR1 is GTSNPN, CDR2 SVGIG, per germline (reference sequence). The CDR3 covers 20 residues. The CDR3 loop reads CAWSIRTSGSPLPNTGELFF. The CDR3 nucleotides read TGTGCCTGGAGTATAAGGACTAGCGGGAGTCCCCTTCCGAACACCGGGGAGCTGTTTTTT.